The rows below give T cell receptor beta chains drawn from one sample of a study of blood T cell repertoires in COVID-19. Here immunoSEQ multiplex PCR was the method, and the copy in TCRdb shows in-frame clones only, minus some. The sample includes fewer than 350,000 clones, approximately 81% of them seen just once. The sequenced sample was peripheral blood. These receptors were taken from a woman in her sixties or seventies with active or convalescent COVID-19. CDR3s include the opening cysteine and the closing phenylalanine or tryptophan.

V gene,J gene,CDR3 protein
TRBV5-1,TRBJ1-1,CASSVRGEAFF
TRBV7-2,TRBJ1-6,CASSFGGASPLHF
TRBV6-5,TRBJ2-3,CASIRADTQYF
TRBV18,TRBJ1-1,CASSPQGLDTEAFF
TRBV24-1,TRBJ2-1,CATPPGGGAYNEQFF
TRBV19,TRBJ2-5,CASSMDWGETQYF
TRBV5-4,TRBJ1-3,CASSLGGASSGNTIYF
TRBV27,TRBJ2-5,CASSLRPKETQYF
TRBV7-2,TRBJ2-2,CASRSGRDSTGELFF
TRBV7-2,TRBJ2-7,CASSLAPGQGTYEQYF
TRBV4-2,TRBJ2-2,CASSQDRRGAAGELFF
TRBV19,TRBJ2-1,CASNPAGGLMNEQFF
TRBV18,TRBJ2-7,CASSPRNRGAYEQYF
TRBV5-1,TRBJ2-3,CASSLFLAGGIPYTDTQYF
TRBV14,TRBJ2-5,CASSAGGSLGSQYF
TRBV2,TRBJ1-4,CATPRGQGALAGEKLFF
TRBV12-3/TRBV12-4,TRBJ1-6,CASSGQNSPLHF
TRBV3-1/TRBV3-2,TRBJ1-5,CASSQGLNSNQPQHF
TRBV7-3,TRBJ2-7,CASSLGTAANEQYF
TRBV11-2,TRBJ1-5,CASSLNFRAHQPQHF
TRBV7-2,TRBJ1-3,CASSPGRYSGNTIYF
TRBV7-9,TRBJ2-1,CASSPGQGEYNEQFF
TRBV4-1,TRBJ1-1,CASSQVAAGMNTEAFF
TRBV20-1,TRBJ1-2,CSAKNRDGYTF
TRBV19,TRBJ1-1,CASTDRVNTEAFF
TRBV9,TRBJ1-2,CASSVAMGTGYGYTF
TRBV6-6,TRBJ1-5,CASSPGTGVYSNQPQHF
TRBV25-1,TRBJ1-5,CASSQTGRNQPQHF
TRBV4-1,TRBJ2-1,CASSQEGLAVYNEQFF
TRBV18,TRBJ2-7,CASSPTRKEQYF
TRBV7-2,TRBJ2-1,CASSLYIQNNEQFF
TRBV5-4,TRBJ2-7,CASSPGTSGGDEQYF
TRBV9,TRBJ2-2,CASSPHGQGATGELFF
TRBV7-2,TRBJ1-5,CASSLRWGGSQPQHF
TRBV5-4,TRBJ1-6,CASSLGTSSYNSPLHF
TRBV5-4,TRBJ2-5,CASSLASGVKETQYF
TRBV10-1,TRBJ2-5,CASSDARDRGWETQYF
TRBV30,TRBJ2-1,CAWSVGTAYYNEQFF
TRBV6-6,TRBJ2-7,CASSQSPGGRIPYEQYF
TRBV11-2,TRBJ1-1,CASSLTDWNTEAFF
TRBV29-1,TRBJ1-1,CSVRGVLNTEAFF
TRBV18,TRBJ1-3,CASSRTGGGISGNTIYF
TRBV6-2/TRBV6-3,TRBJ1-1,CASSYSLGTPGQGVTEAFF
TRBV9,TRBJ1-2,CASSVDSNYGYTF
TRBV4-1,TRBJ2-5,CASSQFFPGRGQETQYF
TRBV25-1,TRBJ2-5,CASSDTHLRTQYF
TRBV9,TRBJ2-7,CASSGPPDRFSYEQYF
TRBV5-4,TRBJ2-2,CASSSGPTSGAGELFF
TRBV15,TRBJ1-5,CATSRDPDRVGNQPQHF
TRBV5-4,TRBJ2-4,CASSLPEGENIQYF
TRBV5-6,TRBJ2-5,CASSYRGAEETQYF
TRBV11-3,TRBJ1-4,CASSLVQFATNEKLFF
TRBV5-6,TRBJ1-1,CASSPTGGYTEAFF